Below, 10 T cell receptor beta chains from the same sample are listed, as sequenced in a study of blood T cell repertoires in COVID-19. Generated by immunoSEQ multiplex PCR, the TCRdb table keeps only in-frame clones and is missing some. The sample carries 55,000 to 75,000 clones, around 88% recorded once. Input material: peripheral blood. These receptors were collected from a human donor in a cohort sampled during active COVID-19.

The genes are TRBV2 and TRBJ2-4; D is uncertain. V was shortened by 8 bases and J by 0 bases, with 14 bases between the two germline ends. The CDR3 length is 15 residues. Germline loops: CDR1 SNHLY, CDR2 FYNNEI. The CDR3: CASARNSVAKNIQYF. In DNA form, the CDR3 reads TGTGCCAGCGCCAGGAACTCTGTAGCCAAAAACATTCAGTACTTC. The full variable domain, in which reference TRBV2 and TRBJ2-4 provide the parts outside the CDR3, is EPEVTQTPSHQVTQMGQEVILRCVPISNHLYFYWYRQILGQKVEFLVSFYNNEISEKSEIFDDQFSVERPDGSNFTLKIRSTKLEDSAMYFCASARNSVAKNIQYFGAGTRLSVL.

V gene TRBV18 combines with J gene TRBJ2-6, with TRBD2 matching over 8 bases. Unmatched junction bases numbered 3, after V lost 6 bases and J lost 2 bases. This CDR3 has 15 amino acids. Per the germline V gene, CDR1 is KGHSH and CDR2 is LQKENI. The CDR3, as DNA: TGTGCCAGCTCTCCGGGGGGGGCTGGGGCCAACGTCCTGACTTTC. This translates into CASSPGGAGANVLTF.

This clone has more than one count but fewer than ten. J is TRBJ1-2 and V is TRBV6-6; TRBD1 matches at 12 bases. There are 15 residues in the CDR3. The ends lost 9 bases at V and 2 bases at J; junction bases unmatched: 7. The germline V gene encodes CDR1 MNHNY and CDR2 SVGAGI (reference sequence). The CDR3 nucleotides are TGTGCCAGTTCCGGGACAGGGGGCGAAAACTATGGCTACACCTTC. It is translated as CASSGTGGENYGYTF.

As to this clone: The sample holds other DNA sequences that translate to the same CDR3. The chain employs TRBV5-1 and TRBJ2-5, with TRBD2 matching over 8 bases. Germline V gene lookup returns CDR1 SGHRS and CDR2 YFSETQ. The CDR3 has 15 residues. Trimming took 0 bases from V and 3 from J; bases not matched to a gene: 4. CDR3 loop: CASSLEGRGEETQYF. The CDR3 nucleotides read TGCGCCAGCAGCTTGGAGGGGCGGGGGGAAGAGACCCAGTACTTC.

The gene calls are TRBV12-3 or TRBV12-4 and TRBJ1-6; D is ambiguous. V lost 6 bases and J lost 7, with 10 bases in between. The CDR3 totals 13 residues. Here the CDR3 DNA reads TGTGCCAGCAGCCTGGCGGTAAATTCACCCCTCCACTTT. Translation: CASSLAVNSPLHF.

This rearrangement joins TRBV2 to TRBJ2-7; D is unresolved. V was trimmed by 4 bases and J by 5 bases, leaving 12 bases between them. The CDR3 spans 13 residues. The V gene's germline CDR1 is SNHLY and CDR2 FYNNEI. In nucleotides, the CDR3 is TGTGCCAGCAGTGCGAGCGCCTGGGACGAGCAGTACTTC. This codes for CASSASAWDEQYF. Supplemented by reference TRBV2 and TRBJ2-7, the full variable domain reads EPEVTQTPSHQVTQMGQEVILRCVPISNHLYFYWYRQILGQKVEFLVSFYNNEISEKSEIFDDQFSVERPDGSNFTLKIRSTKLEDSAMYFCASSASAWDEQYFGPGTRLTVT.

This chain uses TRBV5-1 with TRBJ2-7, with D possibly TRBD1 on 5 matching bases. This CDR3 comprises 15 residues. CDR1 and CDR2 from the germline V gene are SGHRS and YFSETQ. V was shortened by 2 bases and J by 6 bases, with 18 bases between the two germline ends. The CDR3 here is CASSFSGPLSSEQYF. The CDR3 DNA sequence: TGCGCCAGCAGCTTTTCAGGGCCACTCTCTAGCGAGCAGTACTTC.

This clone was detected a few times. This chain uses TRBV6-2 or TRBV6-3 with TRBJ1-2, with D unclear. CDR1 and CDR2 (germline): MNHEY, SVGEGT. This CDR3 comprises 15 residues. The V end was cut by 2 bases, the J end by 0 bases, with 10 bases between. The DNA of the CDR3 is TGTGCCAGCAGTTACGATCACCGGGCTAACTATGGCTACACCTTC. Protein product: CASSYDHRANYGYTF.

Only a few counts were recorded for this clone. V is TRBV7-9 and J is TRBJ1-6; 8 bases agree with TRBD1. V lost 5 bases and J lost 6; bases outside the gene matches: 6. Germline-derived CDR1 and CDR2 are SEHNR and FQNEAQ (reference sequence). CDR3 size: 15 residues. CDR3 coding DNA: TGTGCCAGCAGCCAAGGGACAGGCGTTAATTCACCCCTCCACTTT. Its translation: CASSQGTGVNSPLHF.

V is TRBV7-8 and J is TRBJ2-6; 11 bases match TRBD1. The germline V gene has CDR1 SGHVS and CDR2 FQNEAQ. This CDR3 region has 18 residues. V trimming: 2 bases; J trimming: 1 base; junction bases outside the gene matches: 4. DNA for the CDR3: TGTGCCAGCAGCTTAAGGGACAGGGGGGCTTCTGGGGCCAACGTCCTGACTTTC. Translating it yields CASSLRDRGASGANVLTF.